This T cell receptor beta chain was captured in a study of regulatory T cells in long-lasting Graves disease. Across the whole study: By definition, persistent Graves' disease involved antithyroid drugs for over 5 years alongside positive TSH receptor antibodies. General observations from the study: Limited sample numbers may have lowered accuracy.

This CDR3 contains 15 residues. V lost 6 bases and J 1 base, leaving 12 bases between the germline ends. Germline V gene lookup returns CDR1 SEHNR and CDR2 FQNEAQ (reference sequence). Sequencing libraries for TCR beta were prepared with iRepertoire HTBI primers and Arm-PCR of CDR3 regions. MiXCR, applied by TCRdb to the multiplex PCR reads, yields one record per CDR3 protein. The data show roughly 450,000 distinct CDR3 sequences, with less than 25% seen just once and roughly 28% held by the top ten. This clonotype was observed at least ten times. The antigen is unknown. Time point denoted: persistent/refractory GD, antithyroid drugs over 5 years with positive TRAb. RNA from PBMCs was the source of the TCR library.

The sequencing used peripheral blood mononuclear cells (PBMCs), collected when the disease was refractory, from a patient treated with antithyroid drugs. The chain employs TRBV7-9 and TRBJ2-2; D is undetermined. The sequence derives from a female donor with Graves disease. CDR3: CASSSRRKNTGELFF. The CDR3 DNA reads as TGTGCCAGCAGTTCGAGGCGAAAGAACACCGGGGAGCTGTTTTTT. Using reference TRBV7-9 and TRBJ2-2 for the parts outside the CDR3, the full variable domain is DTGVSQNPRHKITKRGQNVTFRCDPISEHNRLYWYRQTLGQGPEFLTYFQNEAQLEKSRLLSDRFSAERPKGSFSTLEIQRTEQGDSAMYLCASSSRRKNTGELFFGEGSRLTVL.